Below, 31 T cell receptor beta chains from the same sample are listed, as sequenced in a study of blood T cell repertoires in COVID-19. Here immunoSEQ multiplex PCR was the method, and the copy in TCRdb shows in-frame clones only, minus some. The sample has around 280,000 clones, around nine tenths seen once. Sequenced input: PBMCs or T cells enriched from blood (not recorded which). These receptors all stem from a woman aged 40-49 years who had recovered from COVID-19.

This chain uses TRBV5-1 with TRBJ2-7, with TRBD2 matching 9 bases. The junction had 6 bases not matched to a gene; V was cut back by 3 bases and J by 5 bases. The CDR3 has 14 residues. In germline, CDR1 is SGHRS, CDR2 YFSETQ. The CDR3 bases are TGCGCCAGCAGCTCCGGGACTAGCCGGCACGAGCAGTACTTC. As protein: CASSSGTSRHEQYF.

This clone was seen only once. This sequence joins TRBV19 and TRBJ2-1, with unresolved D. The CDR3 is made up of 16 amino acids. V was clipped by 4 bases and J by 5 bases, with 18 bases between them. Germline V gene sequence: CDR1 LNHDA, CDR2 SQIVND (reference sequence). CDR3 bases: TGTGCCAGTAGTAACCGACTGTTCAGTGGCAACAATGAGCAGTTCTTC. Its translation is CASSNRLFSGNNEQFF.

This clone showed up just once. J is TRBJ1-5 and V is TRBV7-2, with 9 bases identical to TRBD1. The CDR3 is made up of 15 amino acids. V lost 5 bases and J lost 3; bases outside the gene matches: 5. The germline V gene has CDR1 SGHTA and CDR2 FQGNSA. The DNA of the CDR3 is TGTGCCAGCAGCCCGGGACAGGGACTCAATCAGCCCCAGCATTTT. Its translation is CASSPGQGLNQPQHF.

This clone was detected only a few times. This chain links TRBV5-6 with TRBJ1-1; D possibly corresponds to TRBD1 (5 bases). Germline loops: CDR1 SGHDT, CDR2 YYEEEE. V shed 4 bases and J shed 0 bases, with 13 bases lying between them. This CDR3 has 15 amino acids. CDR3 in DNA: TGTGCCAGCAGCCAGCTAGACAGATTGAACACTGAAGCTTTCTTT. Its protein is CASSQLDRLNTEAFF.

This clone came up once. This chain uses TRBV4-2 with TRBJ2-7, with 12 bases aligning to TRBD2. The CDR3 is made up of 17 amino acids. Germline lookup yields CDR1 LGHNA and CDR2 YNFKEQ. Trimming removed 0 bases from V and 5 bases from J; junction bases left unmatched: 8. The CDR3 bases are TGTGCCAGCAGCCAAGAACTAGCGGGAGGTTTGGGAGACGAGCAGTACTTC. Its protein product is CASSQELAGGLGDEQYF.

The J gene is TRBJ1-6, the V gene TRBV2, with TRBD1 as a possible D gene (6 bases). CDR1 and CDR2 from the germline V gene are SNHLY and FYNNEI. Trimming left V 6 bases short and J 10 bases short, with 22 bases between. CDR3 length: 16 residues. The CDR3 sequence is CASRPDAGAPRSPLHF. The CDR3 bases are TGTGCCAGCAGGCCCGATGCGGGGGCCCCGCGGTCACCCCTCCACTTT.

This chain links TRBV28 with TRBJ1-3; D possibly corresponds to TRBD1 (5 bases). The germline CDR1 and CDR2 sequences are MDHEN and SYDVKM. The CDR3 is 13 residues long. Trimming removed 5 bases at V and 10 bases at J, with 15 bases between. The DNA of the CDR3 is TGTGCCAGCAGTCGACCGACAGTTTTTACCATATATTTT. This codes for CASSRPTVFTIYF.

Turning to this clone: The same CDR3 arises from other DNA sequences in this sample as well. J is TRBJ1-6 and V is TRBV12-3 or TRBV12-4; a possible D gene is TRBD1 (5 bases). CDR3 size: 13 residues. V was clipped by 3 bases and J by 7 bases, with 7 bases between them. The CDR3 coding sequence is TGTGCCAGCAGTTTGACAGAAAATTCACCCCTCCACTTT. Amino acids: CASSLTENSPLHF.

The rearrangement uses TRBV2 and TRBJ1-2, with 11 bases matching TRBD1. The CDR3 sequence is 13 residues long. Germline CDR1 is SNHLY and CDR2 is FYNNEI. The J segment lost 6 bases and the V segment lost 8 bases, leaving 5 bases of the junction unmatched. CDR3 sequence (DNA): TGTGCCAGCTGTCGGACAGGGGGCGATGGCTACACCTTC. Amino acid sequence: CASCRTGGDGYTF.

The chain is built from TRBV6-2 or TRBV6-3 and TRBJ1-1, with 8 bases matching TRBD1. V trimming: 5 bases; J trimming: 11 bases; junction bases outside the gene matches: 13. Germline assignment: CDR1 MNHEY and CDR2 SVGEGT. The length of the CDR3 is 14 residues. This chain's CDR3 is CASSPLGQVLMAFF. CDR3 nucleotides: TGTGCCAGCAGTCCGCTGGGACAGGTCCTTATGGCTTTCTTT.

The chain recombines TRBV5-6 with TRBJ2-1; D unclear. Germline-derived CDR1 and CDR2 are SGHDT and YYEEEE. The CDR3 is 15 residues long. V was cut by 1 base and J by 6 bases, with 14 bases left in between. The CDR3 bases are TGTGCCAGCAGCTTGTACGGGTCCCTTTCCAATGAGCAGTTCTTC. Translating it yields CASSLYGSLSNEQFF.

This clone was detected a few times. The rearrangement joins TRBV18 to TRBJ2-3, with TRBD2 matching 8 bases. Trimming cost V 3 bases and J 2 bases; bases outside gene matches: 10. Germline V gene sequence: CDR1 KGHSH, CDR2 LQKENI. CDR3 length: 17 amino acids. The DNA of the CDR3 is TGTGCCAGCTCACCTTCGGGGGGGCGCTTCCCCACAGATACGCAGTATTTT. It codes for CASSPSGGRFPTDTQYF.

In regard to this clone: Other nucleotide sequences from this sample produce the same CDR3. In DNA form, the CDR3 reads TGTGCCTGGAGTGTTCAGGGCGGTCAGCCCCAGCATTTT. This sequence encodes CAWSVQGGQPQHF. This chain uses TRBV30 with TRBJ1-5; tentative D call: TRBD1 (5 bases). From germline, CDR1 is GTSNPN and CDR2 SVGIG (reference sequence). This CDR3 spans 13 amino acids. With 0 bases removed from V and 6 bases from J, the gap between germline ends came to 9 bases.

The chain couples TRBV5-4 to TRBJ2-1; D gene ambiguous. Trimming cost V 0 bases and J 8 bases, with 15 bases left between them. This CDR3 has 15 amino acids. Germline CDR1 reads SGHNT; CDR2 reads YYREEE (reference sequence). The CDR3 spells CASSLAPTNNDEQFF. CDR3 DNA: TGTGCCAGCAGCTTGGCCCCGACAAATAACGATGAGCAGTTCTTC.

J is TRBJ1-1 and V is TRBV7-2, with D possibly TRBD1 on 5 matching bases. Germline V CDR1 and CDR2: SGHTA, FQGNSA. The CDR3 extends over 15 amino acids. Trimming took off 5 bases at V and 2 bases at J, with 15 bases between the two ends. The CDR3: CASSLLRVPNTEAFF. CDR3 nucleotide sequence: TGTGCCAGCAGCCTGCTCAGGGTTCCTAACACTGAAGCTTTCTTT.

The V call is TRBV28, the J call TRBJ2-1, with D uncertain. In germline, CDR1 is MDHEN, CDR2 SYDVKM. V was shortened by 2 bases and J by 15 bases, with 14 bases between the two germline ends. CDR3 length: 12 residues. CDR3 protein: CASSLVAHPVFF. DNA of the CDR3: TGTGCCAGCAGTTTAGTTGCTCACCCAGTGTTCTTC.

This chain connects TRBV7-9 to TRBJ1-1, with D unclear. V lost 5 bases to trimming and J lost 2 bases, with 12 bases between them. The germline CDR1 and CDR2 sequences are SEHNR and FQNEAQ (reference sequence). The CDR3 runs 14 residues. The chain's CDR3 is CASSLPVSNTEAFF. The CDR3 nucleotides read TGTGCCAGCAGCCTGCCCGTCAGTAACACTGAAGCTTTCTTT.

J is TRBJ1-4 and V is TRBV5-1; D may be TRBD1 (5 bases). CDR1 and CDR2 (germline): SGHRS, YFSETQ. This CDR3 spans 15 amino acids. V was clipped by 6 bases and J by 5 bases, with 17 bases between them. The CDR3 sequence: CASKEGSRGNEKLFF. The DNA for the CDR3 is TGCGCCAGCAAAGAAGGCTCCCGGGGGAATGAAAAACTGTTTTTT.

The rearrangement joins TRBV18 to TRBJ2-1; D is undetermined. The CDR3 loop spans 16 amino acids. CDR1 and CDR2 (germline): KGHSH, LQKENI. The V end lost 4 bases, the J end lost 2 bases, and 15 bases lay between the germline ends. The CDR3 bases are TGTGCCAGCTCACGTAGCTATTCCTTGACCTACAATGAGCAGTTCTTC. Its protein product is CASSRSYSLTYNEQFF.

The chain employs TRBV3-1 (or the pseudogene TRBV3-2) and TRBJ1-2; D is unresolved. The V gene lost 4 bases and the J gene lost 0 bases, with 12 bases spanning the gap. CDR1 and CDR2 (germline): LGHDT, YNNKEL (reference sequence). The CDR3 covers 15 residues. The CDR3, as DNA: TGTGCCAGCAGCCCCCTATTCGGGGCTAACTATGGCTACACCTTC. It yields the protein CASSPLFGANYGYTF.

This clone was detected only once. The V gene is TRBV29-1, the J gene TRBJ1-2, with TRBD1 as a possible D gene (6 bases). The CDR3 is 12 amino acids. V shed 8 bases and J shed 4 bases, with 14 bases lying between them. Germline CDR1 reads SQVTM; CDR2 reads ANQGSEA. CDR3: CSTYRDPYGYTF. The CDR3 DNA reads TGCAGCACATACAGGGACCCCTATGGCTACACCTTC.

The chain is built from TRBV30 and TRBJ1-2; a possible D gene is TRBD1 (5 bases). The CDR3 is 14 residues long. Germline V gives CDR1 GTSNPN, CDR2 SVGIG (reference sequence). Trimming took off 8 bases at V and 7 bases at J, with 23 bases between the two ends. The CDR3 nucleotides read TGTGCCGGGACTACCCTGACAAGGATGGGTGGCTACACCTTC. Amino acids: CAGTTLTRMGGYTF.

The chain has TRBV28 and TRBJ2-2; tentative D call: TRBD2 (6 bases). Per the germline V gene, CDR1 is MDHEN and CDR2 is SYDVKM. This CDR3 contains 15 residues. The ends were cut back, 6 bases at V and 8 bases at J, with 19 bases in the middle. The CDR3 loop is CASSDPGGRPGELFF. DNA of the CDR3: TGTGCCAGCAGCGACCCTGGGGGGAGACCGGGGGAGCTGTTTTTT.

V is TRBV7-9 and J is TRBJ1-3; tentatively, D is TRBD1 (5 bases). Germline CDR1 SEHNR, CDR2 FQNEAQ (reference sequence). V was clipped by 5 bases and J by 4 bases, with 18 bases between them. CDR3 length: 16 residues. CDR3 protein: CASSAGGHLGGNTIYF. The DNA for the CDR3 is TGTGCCAGCAGCGCCGGCGGACACCTGGGGGGAAACACCATATATTTT.

V usage is TRBV11-2 and J usage is TRBJ1-2, with D unresolved. Trimming removed 1 base from V and 8 bases from J, with 11 bases in between. CDR3 size: 13 residues. Germline loops: CDR1 SGHAT, CDR2 FQNNGV. This CDR3 reads CASSLGLFGGYTF. The CDR3 DNA reads TGTGCCAGCAGCTTAGGACTATTTGGGGGCTACACCTTC.

This clone occurred once. This rearrangement joins TRBV10-3 to TRBJ2-7, with D perhaps matching TRBD2 (6 bases). The CDR3 is 13 residues long. V lost 7 bases, J lost 7 bases, and 17 bases lay in between. Germline V lookup: CDR1 ENHRY, CDR2 SYGVKD. CDR3 residues: CAINSRVADEQYF. The CDR3 coding sequence is TGTGCCATCAATTCCAGGGTAGCGGATGAGCAGTACTTC.

The chain carries TRBV30 and TRBJ1-6; no reliable D call. V gave up 0 bases and J gave up 8 bases, with 8 bases separating them. Germline V CDR1 and CDR2: GTSNPN, SVGIG (reference sequence). The CDR3 is 13 residues long. CDR3 in amino acids: CAWSVGWDSPLHF. In DNA form, the CDR3 reads TGTGCCTGGAGTGTCGGGTGGGATTCACCCCTCCACTTT.

The gene calls are TRBV4-2 and TRBJ1-2; TRBD1 matches 10 bases. This CDR3 region has 15 residues. Germline lookup yields CDR1 LGHNA and CDR2 YNFKEQ. The V gene end was trimmed by 1 base and the J gene end by 4 bases; junction bases not matched to a gene: 3. The CDR3 DNA reads as TGTGCCAGCAGCCAAGGAGACAGGGGGCTCTATGGCTACACCTTC. Amino acid sequence: CASSQGDRGLYGYTF.

V and J are TRBV6-5 and TRBJ2-5; D is possibly TRBD2 (5 bases). In germline, CDR1 is MNHEY, CDR2 SVGAGI. V lost 7 bases to trimming and J lost 4 bases, with 16 bases between them. The CDR3 runs 14 residues. CDR3 residues: CASNKGRGRETQYF. CDR3 coding DNA: TGTGCCAGCAACAAGGGCCGGGGTCGAGAGACCCAGTACTTC.

The chain is built from TRBV2 and TRBJ2-2, with 8 bases matching TRBD1. CDR3 size: 15 residues. The germline CDR1 and CDR2 sequences are SNHLY and FYNNEI. V gave up 6 bases and J gave up 6 bases; unmatched junction bases: 9. CDR3 sequence: CASRGQGLVSGELFF. In DNA, the CDR3 is TGTGCCAGCAGAGGACAGGGCTTAGTCTCCGGGGAGCTGTTTTTT.

The chain employs TRBV5-1 and TRBJ1-4; D call uncertain. With 0 bases removed from V and 2 bases from J, the gap between germline ends came to 8 bases. This CDR3 comprises 15 residues. Germline assignment: CDR1 SGHRS and CDR2 YFSETQ. The CDR3 DNA is TGCGCCAGCAGCTTGGGCGCGAGGACTAATGAAAAACTGTTTTTT. This codes for CASSLGARTNEKLFF.